The TCR beta chain described here comes from a study of identical twins. TCRdb re-analysed the 5' RACE reads in MiXCR, keeping a single row per CDR3 protein. The data show under 800,000 distinct CDR3 sequences, 21% seen once. General study points: The analysis was cross-sectional rather than longitudinal within donors.

Donors were all healthy Caucasians. There are a few counts of this clonotype. Its antigen is unidentified. This same sample was also part of a study on T cells expressing NK-cell markers.

The source of this sequence is a woman aged 18-29 years in good health. The source material was PBMCs.

The CDR3 bases are TGTGCCAGCAGCTTAGGTCGGGGGCACAGGGCCGACACTGAAGCTTTCTTT. Translation: CASSLGRGHRADTEAFF. The chain recombines TRBV11-2 with TRBJ1-1; D might be TRBD1 (6 bases). V lost 1 base and J lost 3, with 18 bases in between. CDR1 is SGHAT, CDR2 FQNNGV, per germline. The CDR3 consists of 17 residues.